These 9 T cell receptor beta chains were all obtained from the same sample, sequenced in a study of CD8 T cells in ankylosing spondylitis. One entry per CDR3 protein results from TCRdb running MiXCR on the 5' RACE reads. This sample has roughly 240,000 distinct CDR3 sequences, with less than 9.5% found just once. Sequenced: blood, either unsorted or a sorted T cell fraction (not recorded which). Every receptor here comes from a female donor with ankylosing spondylitis or in good health (not recorded which).

In this sample, this clonotype turned up many times. This chain uses TRBV20-1 with TRBJ1-1; no clear D. V lost 5 bases and J 2 bases, leaving 3 bases between the germline ends. The CDR3 length is 10 residues. Germline V lookup: CDR1 DFQATT, CDR2 SNEGSKA (reference sequence). Here the CDR3 reads CSAGNTEAFF. In nucleotides, the CDR3 is TGCAGTGCTGGTAACACTGAAGCTTTCTTT.

This clonotype was counted at least ten times. The chain carries TRBV29-1 and TRBJ2-6, with a tentative D call TRBD2 (5 bases). Germline V gene sequence: CDR1 SQVTM, CDR2 ANQGSEA. There are 12 residues in the CDR3. Between the trimmed V and J ends, which lost 4 bases and 4 bases, there was a span of 5 bases. The chain's CDR3 is CSVGEGANVLTF. In DNA, the CDR3 is TGCAGCGTTGGGGAGGGGGCCAACGTCCTGACTTTC.

This clonotype occurred many times. This chain links TRBV7-2 with TRBJ2-2; 7 bases are shared with TRBD2. From germline, CDR1 is SGHTA and CDR2 FQGNSA. V lost 6 bases to trimming and J lost 6 bases; unmatched junction nucleotides: 10. The CDR3 runs 15 residues. The CDR3 is CASSWTSNGAGELFF. CDR3 DNA sequence: TGTGCCAGCAGTTGGACTAGTAATGGGGCCGGGGAGCTGTTTTTT.

The sample holds a few counts of this clonotype. The chain links TRBV10-3 to TRBJ1-1, with D uncertain. Trimming took 8 bases from V and 0 from J, leaving 10 bases between them. Germline V gene data show CDR1 as ENHRY and CDR2 as SYGVKD. This CDR3 comprises 13 residues. Here the CDR3 reads CAIGIEMNTEAFF. Written as DNA, the CDR3 is TGTGCCATCGGTATTGAGATGAACACTGAAGCTTTCTTT.

This clonotype was picked up many times. V gene TRBV7-9 combines with J gene TRBJ1-2; D uncertain. The CDR3 sequence is 12 residues long. V shed 5 bases and J shed 8 bases, with 12 bases lying between them. In germline, CDR1 is SEHNR, CDR2 FQNEAQ (reference sequence). The CDR3 reads CASSPSAGGYTF. For the CDR3, the DNA is TGTGCCAGCAGCCCATCAGCCGGCGGCTACACCTTC.

This clonotype showed up many times. V usage is TRBV5-1 and J usage is TRBJ1-2; D is ambiguous. The CDR3 spans 11 residues. V lost 5 bases and J 8 bases, leaving 10 bases between the germline ends. Germline V gene data show CDR1 as SGHRS and CDR2 as YFSETQ. This CDR3 is CASSGVRGYTF. DNA for the CDR3: TGCGCCAGCAGTGGAGTGCGGGGCTACACCTTC.

This clonotype was seen repeatedly, ten times or more. This chain links TRBV6-5 with TRBJ1-5; D ambiguous. The ends were cut back, 0 bases at V and 7 bases at J, with 10 bases in the middle. The germline gives CDR1 MNHEY, CDR2 SVGAGI. This CDR3 has 14 residues. This chain's CDR3 is CASSYSKTIQPQHF. The CDR3 DNA reads as TGTGCCAGCAGTTACTCCAAGACTATACAGCCCCAGCATTTT.

At least ten counts were recorded for this clonotype. This chain links TRBV6-2 or TRBV6-3 with TRBJ2-7, with D possibly being TRBD2 (5 bases). CDR3 size: 13 residues. Trimming took off 8 bases at V and 2 bases at J, with 13 bases between the two ends. CDR1 MNHEY and CDR2 SVGEGT come from the germline V gene. CDR3 sequence (DNA): TGTGCCAGCCTAAAGGTCGGGGCCTACGAGCAGTACTTC. Encoded protein: CASLKVGAYEQYF.

Only a few counts were recorded for this clonotype. The J gene is TRBJ1-2, the V gene TRBV20-1; perhaps TRBD1 as D (5 bases). Germline V gives CDR1 DFQATT, CDR2 SNEGSKA (reference sequence). The CDR3 length is 14 residues. Deletions cut 5 bases from V and 7 bases from J, with 20 bases between. CDR3 residues: CSAAPTDLFFGYTF. For the CDR3, the DNA is TGCAGTGCTGCACCGACAGATCTTTTTTTTGGCTACACCTTC.